This TCR beta chain is from a study of T cell changes during pregnancy in multiple sclerosis. Assay used: immunoSEQ multiplex PCR; TCRdb lists only in-frame clones, some missing. The sample lists over 35,000 clones; 94% were seen once. Germline trimming cut 4 bases from V and 0 bases from J; bases unmatched to any gene: 6. CDR1 and CDR2 from the germline V gene are ENHRY and SYGVKD. The CDR3 covers 16 residues. This sequence joins TRBV10-3 and TRBJ2-1; 7 bases are shared with TRBD2. The origin of this receptor is a female donor with multiple sclerosis, enrolled in a pregnancy study. The source was CD8+ T cells from peripheral blood mononuclear cells, collected in the third trimester of pregnancy. CDR3 sequence (DNA): TGTGCCATCAGTGTTAGCGGGTCGGACTCCTACAATGAGCAGTTCTTC. Encoded protein: CAISVSGSDSYNEQFF.